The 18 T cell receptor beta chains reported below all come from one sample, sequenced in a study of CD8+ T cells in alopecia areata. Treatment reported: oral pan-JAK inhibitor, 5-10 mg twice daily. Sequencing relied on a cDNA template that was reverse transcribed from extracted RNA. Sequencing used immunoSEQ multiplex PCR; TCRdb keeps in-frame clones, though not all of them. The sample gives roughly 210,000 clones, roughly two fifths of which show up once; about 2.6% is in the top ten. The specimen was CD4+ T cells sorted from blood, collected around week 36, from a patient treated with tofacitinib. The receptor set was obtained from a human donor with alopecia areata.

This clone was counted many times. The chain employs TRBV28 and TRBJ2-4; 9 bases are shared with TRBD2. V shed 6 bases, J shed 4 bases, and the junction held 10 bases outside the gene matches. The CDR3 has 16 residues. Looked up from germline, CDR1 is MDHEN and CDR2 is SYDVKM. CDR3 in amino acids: CASRDTASGTKNIQYF. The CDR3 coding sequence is TGTGCCAGCAGGGATACCGCTAGCGGGACAAAAAACATTCAGTACTTC.

This chain's CDR3 is CASSPRTGGSSYGYTF. Here the CDR3 DNA reads TGTGCCAGTAGTCCCCGGACAGGGGGCAGTAGCTATGGCTACACCTTC. V usage is TRBV19 and J usage is TRBJ1-2, with 11 bases fitting TRBD1. From germline, CDR1 is LNHDA and CDR2 SQIVND (reference sequence). The V segment lost 5 bases and the J segment 4 bases; nucleotides outside the gene matches: 9. This CDR3 is 16 amino acids long. The full variable domain, its missing parts supplied by reference TRBV19 and TRBJ1-2, is DGGITQSPKYLFRKEGQNVTLSCEQNLNHDAMYWYRQDPGQGLRLIYYSQIVNDFQKGDIAEGYSVSREKKESFPLTVTSAQKNPTAFYLCASSPRTGGSSYGYTFGSGTRLTVV.

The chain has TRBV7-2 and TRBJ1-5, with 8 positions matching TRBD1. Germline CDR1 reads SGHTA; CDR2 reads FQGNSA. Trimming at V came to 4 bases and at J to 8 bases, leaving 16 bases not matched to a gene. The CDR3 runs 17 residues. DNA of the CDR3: TGTGCCAGCAGCTGGGTGCAAGGGACAGGCCGACCCGAGCCCCAGCATTTT. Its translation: CASSWVQGTGRPEPQHF.

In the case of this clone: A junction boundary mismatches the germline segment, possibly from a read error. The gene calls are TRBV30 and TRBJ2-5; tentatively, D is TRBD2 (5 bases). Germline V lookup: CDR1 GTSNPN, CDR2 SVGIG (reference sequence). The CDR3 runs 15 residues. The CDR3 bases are TGTGCCGGGAGATACTTTTGGGCGGATCAAGAGACCCAGTACTTC. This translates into CAGRYFWADQETQYF. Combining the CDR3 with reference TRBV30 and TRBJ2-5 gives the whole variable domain SQTIHQWPATLVQPVGSPLSLECTVEGTSNPNLYWYRQAAGRGLQLLFYSVGIGQISSEVPQNLSASRPQDRQFILSSKKLLLSDSGFYLCAGRYFWADQETQYFGPGTRLLVL.

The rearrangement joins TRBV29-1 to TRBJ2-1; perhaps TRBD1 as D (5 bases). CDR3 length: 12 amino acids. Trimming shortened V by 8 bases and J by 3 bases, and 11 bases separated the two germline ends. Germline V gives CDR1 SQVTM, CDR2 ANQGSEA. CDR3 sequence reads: CSTQDSYNEQFF. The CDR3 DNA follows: TGCAGCACCCAAGACAGCTACAATGAGCAGTTCTTC.

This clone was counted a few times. The CDR3 DNA reads as TGTGCCAGCAGCGTAGGACCCATCCAAGAGACCCAGTACTTC. Its translation is CASSVGPIQETQYF. The chain employs TRBV9 and TRBJ2-5; D remains ambiguous. The V and J ends lost 0 bases and 1 base respectively, with 7 bases between them. Germline lookup yields CDR1 SGDLS and CDR2 YYNGEE. CDR3 length: 14 amino acids.

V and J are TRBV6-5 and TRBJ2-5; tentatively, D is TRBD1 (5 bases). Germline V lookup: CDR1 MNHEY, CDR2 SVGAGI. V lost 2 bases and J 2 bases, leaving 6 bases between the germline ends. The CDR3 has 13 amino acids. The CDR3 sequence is CASSYDRQETQYF. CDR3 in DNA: TGTGCCAGCAGTTACGACAGACAAGAGACCCAGTACTTC.

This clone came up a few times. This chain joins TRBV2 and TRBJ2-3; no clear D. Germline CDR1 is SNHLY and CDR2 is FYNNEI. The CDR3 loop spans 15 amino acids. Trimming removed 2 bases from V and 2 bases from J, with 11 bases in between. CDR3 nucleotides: TGTGCCAGCAGTGAAAATTGGGTCCCCACAGATACGCAGTATTTT. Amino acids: CASSENWVPTDTQYF.

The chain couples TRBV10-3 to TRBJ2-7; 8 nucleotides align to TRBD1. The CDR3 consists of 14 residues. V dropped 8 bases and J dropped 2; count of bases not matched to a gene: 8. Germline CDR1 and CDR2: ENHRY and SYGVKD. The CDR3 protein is CAISPDRVTYEQYF. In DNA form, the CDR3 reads TGTGCCATCTCCCCGGACAGGGTGACCTACGAGCAGTACTTC.

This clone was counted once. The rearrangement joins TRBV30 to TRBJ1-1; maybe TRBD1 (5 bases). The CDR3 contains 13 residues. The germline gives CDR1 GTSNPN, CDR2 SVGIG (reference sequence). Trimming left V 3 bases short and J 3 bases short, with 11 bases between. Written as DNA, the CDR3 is TGTGCCTGGAGCCGGCGGGGGGACACTGAAGCTTTCTTT. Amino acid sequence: CAWSRRGDTEAFF.

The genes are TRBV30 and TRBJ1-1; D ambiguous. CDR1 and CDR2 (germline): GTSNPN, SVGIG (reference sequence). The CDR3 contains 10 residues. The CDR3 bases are TGTGCATGTTACCGAAGGGAAGCTTTCTTT. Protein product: CACYRREAFF. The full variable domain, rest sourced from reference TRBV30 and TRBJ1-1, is SQTIHQWPATLVQPVGSPLSLECTVEGTSNPNLYWYRQAAGRGLQLLFYSVGIGQISSEVPQNLSASRPQDRQFILSSKKLLLSDSGFYLCACYRREAFFGQGTRLTVV.

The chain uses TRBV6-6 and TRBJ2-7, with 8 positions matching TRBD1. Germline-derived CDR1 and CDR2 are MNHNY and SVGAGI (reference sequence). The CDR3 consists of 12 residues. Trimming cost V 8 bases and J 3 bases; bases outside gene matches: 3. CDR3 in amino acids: CASAGGLYEQYF. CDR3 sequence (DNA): TGTGCCAGCGCAGGGGGCCTCTACGAGCAGTACTTC.

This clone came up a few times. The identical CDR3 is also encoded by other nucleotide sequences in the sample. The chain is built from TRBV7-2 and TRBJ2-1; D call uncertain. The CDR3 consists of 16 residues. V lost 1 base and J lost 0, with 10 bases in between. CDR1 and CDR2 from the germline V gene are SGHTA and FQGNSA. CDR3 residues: CASSLVGGSSYNEQFF. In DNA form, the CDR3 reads TGTGCCAGCAGCTTAGTCGGCGGTTCCTCCTACAATGAGCAGTTCTTC.

CDR3 sequence (DNA): TGTGCCAGCAGCCGAAAACCAGTACCCGGCGGGGAGCTGTTTTTT. It specifies CASSRKPVPGGELFF. This rearrangement joins TRBV7-3 to TRBJ2-2; no clear D gene. The CDR3 is made up of 15 amino acids. Germline loops: CDR1 SGHTA, CDR2 FQGTGA. Trimming took 5 bases from V and 7 from J, leaving 17 bases between them.

The CDR3 is CASSLAGGPTNEKLFF. CDR3 in DNA: TGCGCCAGCAGCTTGGCCGGGGGTCCAACTAATGAAAAACTGTTTTTT. The rearrangement uses TRBV5-1 and TRBJ1-4; D may be TRBD1 (5 bases). The CDR3 has 16 residues. Trimming removed 0 bases at V and 0 bases at J, with 9 bases between. Germline-derived CDR1 and CDR2 are SGHRS and YFSETQ.

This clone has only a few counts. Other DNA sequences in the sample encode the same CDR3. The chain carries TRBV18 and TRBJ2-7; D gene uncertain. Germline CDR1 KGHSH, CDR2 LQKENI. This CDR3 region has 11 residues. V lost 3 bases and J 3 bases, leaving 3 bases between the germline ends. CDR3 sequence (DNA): TGTGCCAGCTCACCGGACTACGAGCAGTACTTC. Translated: CASSPDYEQYF. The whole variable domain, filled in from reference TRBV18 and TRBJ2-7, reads NAGVMQNPRHLVRRRGQEARLRCSPMKGHSHVYWYRQLPEEGLKFMVYLQKENIIDESGMPKERFSAEFPKEGPSILRIQQVVRGDSAAYFCASSPDYEQYFGPGTRLTVT.

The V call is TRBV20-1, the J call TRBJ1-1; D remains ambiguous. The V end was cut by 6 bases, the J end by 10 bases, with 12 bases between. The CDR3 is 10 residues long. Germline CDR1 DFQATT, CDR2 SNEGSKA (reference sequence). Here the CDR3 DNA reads TGCAGTGCCGGAGGGCGTAGAGCTTTCTTT. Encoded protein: CSAGGRRAFF.

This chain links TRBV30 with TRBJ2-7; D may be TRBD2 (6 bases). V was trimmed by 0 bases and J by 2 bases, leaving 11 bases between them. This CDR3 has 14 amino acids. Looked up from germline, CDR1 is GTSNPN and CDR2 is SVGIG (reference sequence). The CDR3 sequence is CAWSVIGGTYEQYF. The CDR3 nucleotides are TGTGCCTGGAGTGTAATAGGCGGGACCTACGAGCAGTACTTC.